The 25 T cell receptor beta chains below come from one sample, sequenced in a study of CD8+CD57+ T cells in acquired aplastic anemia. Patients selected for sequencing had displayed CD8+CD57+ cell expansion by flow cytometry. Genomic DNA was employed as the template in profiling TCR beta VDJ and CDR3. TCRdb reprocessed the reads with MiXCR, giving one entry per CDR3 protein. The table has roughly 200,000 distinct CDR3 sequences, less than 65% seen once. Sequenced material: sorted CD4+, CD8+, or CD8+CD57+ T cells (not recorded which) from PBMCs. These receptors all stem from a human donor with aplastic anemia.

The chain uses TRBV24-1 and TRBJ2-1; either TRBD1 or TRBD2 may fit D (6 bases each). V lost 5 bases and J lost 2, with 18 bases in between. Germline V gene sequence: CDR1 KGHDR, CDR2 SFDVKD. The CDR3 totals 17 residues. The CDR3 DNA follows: TGTGCCACCAGTGTCGTCTGGGGGGACACCCCCTACAATGAGCAGTTCTTC. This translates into CATSVVWGDTPYNEQFF.

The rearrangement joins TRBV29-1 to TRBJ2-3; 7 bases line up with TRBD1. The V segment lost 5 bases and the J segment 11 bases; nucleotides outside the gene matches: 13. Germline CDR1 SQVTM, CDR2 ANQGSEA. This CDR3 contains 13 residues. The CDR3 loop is CSVSKTGNYEQYF. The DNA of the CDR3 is TGCAGCGTTTCTAAGACAGGGAACTACGAGCAGTATTTT.

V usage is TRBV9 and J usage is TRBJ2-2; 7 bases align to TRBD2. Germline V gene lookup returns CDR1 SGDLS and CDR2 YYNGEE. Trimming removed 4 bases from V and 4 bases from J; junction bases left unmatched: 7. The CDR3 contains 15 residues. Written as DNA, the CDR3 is TGTGCCAGCAGCCGGGCGGGAGCGGCCACCGGGGAGCTGTTTTTT. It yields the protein CASSRAGAATGELFF.

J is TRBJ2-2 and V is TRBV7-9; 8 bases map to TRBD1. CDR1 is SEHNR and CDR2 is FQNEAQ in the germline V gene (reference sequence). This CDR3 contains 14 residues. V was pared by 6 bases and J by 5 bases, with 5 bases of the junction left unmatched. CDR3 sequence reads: CASRLDRVTGELFF. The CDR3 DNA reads TGTGCCAGCAGGTTGGACAGGGTAACCGGGGAGCTGTTTTTT. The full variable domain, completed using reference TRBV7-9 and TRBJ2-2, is DTGVSQNPRHKITKRGQNVTFRCDPISEHNRLYWYRQTLGQGPEFLTYFQNEAQLEKSRLLSDRFSAERPKGSFSTLEIQRTEQGDSAMYLCASRLDRVTGELFFGEGSRLTVL.

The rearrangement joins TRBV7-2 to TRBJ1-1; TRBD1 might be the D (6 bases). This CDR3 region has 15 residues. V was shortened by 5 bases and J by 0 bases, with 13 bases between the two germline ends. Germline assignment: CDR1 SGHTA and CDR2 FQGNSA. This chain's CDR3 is CASSLDRFMNTEAFF. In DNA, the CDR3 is TGTGCCAGCAGCCTTGACAGGTTTATGAACACTGAAGCTTTCTTT.

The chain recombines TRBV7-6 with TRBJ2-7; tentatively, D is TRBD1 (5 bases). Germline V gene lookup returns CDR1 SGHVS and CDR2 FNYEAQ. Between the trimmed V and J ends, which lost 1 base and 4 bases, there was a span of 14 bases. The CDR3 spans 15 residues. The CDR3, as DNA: TGTGCCAGCAGCTTAGACCAGGGTGGCGGTTACGAGCAGTACTTC. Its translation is CASSLDQGGGYEQYF.

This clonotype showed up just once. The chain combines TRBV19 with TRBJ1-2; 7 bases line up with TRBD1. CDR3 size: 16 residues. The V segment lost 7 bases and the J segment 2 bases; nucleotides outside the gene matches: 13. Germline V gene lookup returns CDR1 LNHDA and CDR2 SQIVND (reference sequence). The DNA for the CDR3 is TGTGCCAGTAAGACCGACCAGGGGGGGGGAAACTATGGCTACACCTTC. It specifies CASKTDQGGGNYGYTF.

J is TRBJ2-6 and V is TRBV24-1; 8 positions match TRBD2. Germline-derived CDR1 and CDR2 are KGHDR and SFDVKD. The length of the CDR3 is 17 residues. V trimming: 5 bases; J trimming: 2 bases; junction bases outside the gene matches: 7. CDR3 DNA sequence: TGTGCCACCAGTGCCCCGGACGGGGGGGCTGGGGCCAACGTCCTGACTTTC. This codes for CATSAPDGGAGANVLTF.

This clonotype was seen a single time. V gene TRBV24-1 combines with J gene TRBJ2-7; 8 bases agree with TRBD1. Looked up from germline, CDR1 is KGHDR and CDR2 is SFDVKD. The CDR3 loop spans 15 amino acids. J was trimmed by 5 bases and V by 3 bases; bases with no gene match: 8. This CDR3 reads CATSDPGQDNNEQYF. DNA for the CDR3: TGTGCCACCAGTGATCCGGGACAGGATAACAACGAGCAGTACTTC.

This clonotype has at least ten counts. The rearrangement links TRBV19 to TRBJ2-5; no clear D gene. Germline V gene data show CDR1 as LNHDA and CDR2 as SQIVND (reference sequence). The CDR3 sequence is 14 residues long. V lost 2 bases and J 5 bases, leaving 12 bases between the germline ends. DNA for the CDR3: TGTGCCAGTAGTATATGGGGTCGCGAGGAGACCCAGTACTTC. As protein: CASSIWGREETQYF.

The CDR3 nucleotides read TGCAGCGTTGAAGATCGTTTCAGCGGGGGGATCCAAGAGACCCAGTACTTC. Translating gives CSVEDRFSGGIQETQYF. The chain links TRBV29-1 to TRBJ2-5; 9 bases map to TRBD2. The V segment lost 0 bases and the J segment 1 base; nucleotides outside the gene matches: 9. The germline CDR1 and CDR2 sequences are SQVTM and ANQGSEA. The CDR3 is made up of 17 amino acids.

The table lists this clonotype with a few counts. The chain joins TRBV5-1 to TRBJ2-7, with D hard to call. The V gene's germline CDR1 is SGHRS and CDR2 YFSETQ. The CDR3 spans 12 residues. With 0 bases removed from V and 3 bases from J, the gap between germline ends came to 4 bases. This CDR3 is CASSLDVYEQYF. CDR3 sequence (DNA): TGCGCCAGCAGCTTGGATGTCTACGAGCAGTACTTC. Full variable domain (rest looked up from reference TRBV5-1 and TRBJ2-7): KAGVTQTPRYLIKTRGQQVTLSCSPISGHRSVSWYQQTPGQGLQFLFEYFSETQRNKGNFPGRFSGRQFSNSRSEMNVSTLELGDSALYLCASSLDVYEQYFGPGTRLTVT.

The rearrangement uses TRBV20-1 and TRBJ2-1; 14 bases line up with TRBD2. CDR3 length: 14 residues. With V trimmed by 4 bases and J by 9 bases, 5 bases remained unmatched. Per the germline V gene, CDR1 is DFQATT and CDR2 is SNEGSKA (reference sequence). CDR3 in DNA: TGCAGTGCTAAGGGACTAGCGGGAGTTACTGAGCAGTTCTTC. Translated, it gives CSAKGLAGVTEQFF.

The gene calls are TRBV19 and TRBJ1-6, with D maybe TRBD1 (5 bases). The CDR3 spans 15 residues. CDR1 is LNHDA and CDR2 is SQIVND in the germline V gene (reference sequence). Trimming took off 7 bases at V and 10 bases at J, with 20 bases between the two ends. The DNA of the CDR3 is TGTGCCAGTACCGCCCTAGGGGTTTTCGGCTCACCCCTCCACTTT. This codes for CASTALGVFGSPLHF.

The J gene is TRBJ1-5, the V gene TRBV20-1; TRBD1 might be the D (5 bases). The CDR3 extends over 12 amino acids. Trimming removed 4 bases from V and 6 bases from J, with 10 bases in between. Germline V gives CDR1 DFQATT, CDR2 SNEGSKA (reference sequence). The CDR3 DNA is TGCAGTGCTACAGCAGGGCTTCAGCCCCAGCATTTT. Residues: CSATAGLQPQHF.

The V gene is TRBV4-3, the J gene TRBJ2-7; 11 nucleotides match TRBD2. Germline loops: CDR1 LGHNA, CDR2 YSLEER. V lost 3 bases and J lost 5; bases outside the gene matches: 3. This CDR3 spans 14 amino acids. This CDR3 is CASSHSGRADEQYF. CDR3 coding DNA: TGCGCCAGCAGCCATAGCGGGAGGGCCGACGAGCAGTACTTC.

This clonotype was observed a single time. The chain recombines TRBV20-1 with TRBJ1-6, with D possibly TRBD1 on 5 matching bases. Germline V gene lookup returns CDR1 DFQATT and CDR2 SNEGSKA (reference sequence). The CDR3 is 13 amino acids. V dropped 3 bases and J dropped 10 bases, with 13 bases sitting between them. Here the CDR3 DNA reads TGCAGTGCTAGTTTTCAGGGAAAGTCACCCCTCCACTTT. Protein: CSASFQGKSPLHF.

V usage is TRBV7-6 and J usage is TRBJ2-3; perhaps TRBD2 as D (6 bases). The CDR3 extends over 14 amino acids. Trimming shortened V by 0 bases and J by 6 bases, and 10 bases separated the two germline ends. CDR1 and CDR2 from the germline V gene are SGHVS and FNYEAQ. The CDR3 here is CASSLARAGDTQYF. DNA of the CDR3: TGTGCCAGCAGCTTAGCGCGGGCGGGGGATACGCAGTATTTT. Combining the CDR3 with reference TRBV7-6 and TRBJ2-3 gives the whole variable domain GAGVSQSPRYKVTKRGQDVALRCDPISGHVSLYWYRQALGQGPEFLTYFNYEAQQDKSGLPNDRFSAERPEGSISTLTIQRTEQRDSAMYRCASSLARAGDTQYFGPGTRLTVL.

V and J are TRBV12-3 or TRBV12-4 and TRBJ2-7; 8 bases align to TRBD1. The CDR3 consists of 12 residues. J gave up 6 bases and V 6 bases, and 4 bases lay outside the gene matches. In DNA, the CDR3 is TGTGCCAGCAGACCACAGGGGGTCGAGCAGTACTTC. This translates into CASRPQGVEQYF.

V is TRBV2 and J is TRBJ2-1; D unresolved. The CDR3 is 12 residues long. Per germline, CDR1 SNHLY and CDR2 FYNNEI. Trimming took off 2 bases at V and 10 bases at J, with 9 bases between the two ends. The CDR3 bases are TGTGCCAGCAGTGAATCCCCTTTCGAGCAGTTCTTC. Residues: CASSESPFEQFF. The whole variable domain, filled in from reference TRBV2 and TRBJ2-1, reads EPEVTQTPSHQVTQMGQEVILRCVPISNHLYFYWYRQILGQKVEFLVSFYNNEISEKSEIFDDQFSVERPDGSNFTLKIRSTKLEDSAMYFCASSESPFEQFFGPGTRLTVL.

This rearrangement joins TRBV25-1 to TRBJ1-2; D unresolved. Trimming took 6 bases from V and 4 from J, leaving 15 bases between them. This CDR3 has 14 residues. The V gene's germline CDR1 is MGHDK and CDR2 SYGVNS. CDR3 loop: CASSLRFQTYGYTF. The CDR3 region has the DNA TGTGCCAGCAGCTTGAGATTCCAGACCTATGGCTACACCTTC.

CDR3 bases: TGTGCCACCAGTGAGTTTCCAGGACTGGGAGGTACGCAGTATTTT. Amino acids: CATSEFPGLGGTQYF. The chain links TRBV24-1 to TRBJ2-3; possible D gene TRBD2, 6 bases. Per germline, CDR1 KGHDR and CDR2 SFDVKD. V was pared by 4 bases and J by 8 bases, with 18 bases between. The CDR3 consists of 15 residues.

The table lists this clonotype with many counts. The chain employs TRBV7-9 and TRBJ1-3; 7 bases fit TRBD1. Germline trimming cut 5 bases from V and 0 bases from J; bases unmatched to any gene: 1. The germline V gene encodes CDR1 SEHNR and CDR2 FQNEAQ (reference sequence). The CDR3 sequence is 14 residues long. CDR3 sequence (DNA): TGTGCCAGCAGCCGGGACAGCTCTGGAAACACCATATATTTT. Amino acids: CASSRDSSGNTIYF. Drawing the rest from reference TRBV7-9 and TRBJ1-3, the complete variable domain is DTGVSQNPRHKITKRGQNVTFRCDPISEHNRLYWYRQTLGQGPEFLTYFQNEAQLEKSRLLSDRFSAERPKGSFSTLEIQRTEQGDSAMYLCASSRDSSGNTIYFGEGSWLTVV.

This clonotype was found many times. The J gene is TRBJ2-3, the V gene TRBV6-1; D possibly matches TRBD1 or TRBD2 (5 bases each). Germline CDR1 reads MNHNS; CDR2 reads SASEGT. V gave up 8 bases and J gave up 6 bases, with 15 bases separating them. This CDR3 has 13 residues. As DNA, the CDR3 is TGTGCCAGCGGGACCCGTGCCCGGGATACGCAGTATTTT. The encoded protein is CASGTRARDTQYF.

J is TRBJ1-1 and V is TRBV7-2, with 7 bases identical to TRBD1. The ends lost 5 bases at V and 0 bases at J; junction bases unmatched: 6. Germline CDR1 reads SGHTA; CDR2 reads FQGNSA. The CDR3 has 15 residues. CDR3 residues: CASSPLGQMNTEAFF. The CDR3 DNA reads TGTGCCAGCAGCCCGCTGGGACAGATGAACACTGAAGCTTTCTTT.